The TCR beta chain described here comes from a study of CD4+ T cells in melanoma. Broader study findings: A reported correlation linked neoantigen-specific CD4+ T cells to CD8+, macrophage and B cell function. Neoantigen-specific CD4+ T cells in melanoma reportedly had diverse differentiation states.

About this clone: What it recognizes is unknown.

Data came from immunoSEQ multiplex PCR; TCRdb stores just in-frame clones and leaves some out. This sample has 7,000 or so clones, with 65% found just once. The V gene end was trimmed by 4 bases and the J gene end by 3 bases; junction bases not matched to a gene: 9. Germline V gene data show CDR1 as MNHEY and CDR2 as SVGEGT. The CDR3 consists of 16 residues. Sequences were obtained from cells from a culture (not recorded whether cultured in vitro). The TCR sequence derives from a human donor with melanoma. The chain recombines TRBV6-2 or TRBV6-3 with TRBJ1-5; TRBD1 agrees at 7 bases. The CDR3 DNA is TGTGCCAGCAGTTGGAAGGTGGGACAGCCCAATCAGCCCCAGCATTTT. Encoded protein: CASSWKVGQPNQPQHF.